This entry lists 25 T cell receptor beta chains sequenced from one sample in a study of OX40 agonist ivuxolimab in advanced cancers. TCRdb keeps only in-frame clones here, not all; method: immunoSEQ multiplex PCR. Of under 85,000 clones in the sample, roughly 87% were seen once. The sample was CD4+ or CD8+ T cells sorted from blood, taken in a trial of the OX40 agonist ivuxolimab. Receptor source: an adult with an advanced solid tumor such as melanoma, head and neck, liver or kidney cancer.

V usage is TRBV7-6 and J usage is TRBJ2-3; 7 bases fit TRBD2. With 5 bases clipped from V and 2 bases from J, the junction kept 10 bases outside the gene matches. From germline, CDR1 is SGHVS and CDR2 FNYEAQ. The CDR3 covers 16 residues. The CDR3 loop is CASSPVGGELTDTQYF. In nucleotides, the CDR3 is TGTGCCAGCAGCCCAGTGGGGGGGGAACTCACAGATACGCAGTATTTT.

The gene calls are TRBV5-3 and TRBJ1-3; no firm D call. TRBV5-3 carries the ORF label, with uncertain function. The CDR3 covers 12 residues. CDR3 in DNA: TGTGTCCGGCCTGGGTCTGGAAACACCATATATTTT. Its protein product is CVRPGSGNTIYF.

The rearrangement uses TRBV4-1 and TRBJ2-1; D uncertain. The CDR3 contains 14 residues. Looked up from germline, CDR1 is MGHRA and CDR2 is YSYEKL. V lost 0 bases to trimming and J lost 10 bases, with 13 bases between them. CDR3 bases: TGCGCCAGCAGCCAAGACCCAACGACCCCCGAGCAGTTCTTC. Protein sequence: CASSQDPTTPEQFF.

The rearrangement links TRBV29-1 to TRBJ1-2, with TRBD1 matching over 7 bases. The CDR3 consists of 14 residues. V lost 5 bases to trimming and J lost 4 bases; unmatched junction nucleotides: 10. Per the germline V gene, CDR1 is SQVTM and CDR2 is ANQGSEA. This CDR3 reads CSVLTTGAAYGYTF. The CDR3 DNA is TGCAGCGTTTTAACAACAGGGGCTGCCTATGGCTACACCTTC.

V usage is TRBV29-1 and J usage is TRBJ2-3; D might be TRBD1 (6 bases). CDR1 SQVTM and CDR2 ANQGSEA come from the germline V gene. V lost 2 bases and J 8 bases, leaving 20 bases between the germline ends. The CDR3 sequence is 15 residues long. The CDR3 sequence is CSVERLLSGAGTQYF. Here the CDR3 DNA reads TGCAGCGTTGAACGGCTCCTATCAGGGGCGGGTACGCAGTATTTT.

J is TRBJ1-3 and V is TRBV6-1; no definite D call. Deletions cut 1 base from V and 14 bases from J, with 15 bases between. From germline, CDR1 is MNHNS and CDR2 SASEGT. The CDR3 is 13 amino acids. The CDR3 loop reads CASSEVERRELYF. The CDR3 DNA reads TGTGCCAGCAGTGAAGTGGAGCGGCGAGAGTTATATTTT.

This clone was seen once. As DNA, the CDR3 is TGTGCCAGCAGCCCACCCGCCAGGGGCTACGAGCAGTACTTC. Residues: CASSPPARGYEQYF. This chain links TRBV28 with TRBJ2-7; D perhaps matches TRBD1 (6 bases). The CDR3 sequence is 14 residues long. V gave up 6 bases and J gave up 3 bases, with 15 bases separating them. Germline V gives CDR1 MDHEN, CDR2 SYDVKM. Full variable domain (remainder filled in from reference TRBV28 and TRBJ2-7): DVKVTQSSRYLVKRTGEKVFLECVQDMDHENMFWYRQDPGLGLRLIYFSYDVKMKEKGDIPEGYSVSREKKERFSLILESASTNQTSMYLCASSPPARGYEQYFGPGTRLTVT.

The CDR3 loop reads CASSQEAQGYEKLFF. CDR3 nucleotides: TGCGCCAGCAGCCAAGAAGCACAGGGATATGAAAAACTGTTTTTT. The chain carries TRBV4-3 and TRBJ1-4; D possibly corresponds to TRBD1 (6 bases). Germline V gives CDR1 LGHNA, CDR2 YSLEER. V was clipped by 0 bases and J by 6 bases, with 11 bases between them. CDR3 length equals 15 residues.

About this clone: At one end, the junction sequence differs from germline, possibly due to a read error. V is TRBV29-1 and J is TRBJ2-7; TRBD2 is a possible D gene (6 bases). The CDR3 is 11 amino acids. The germline V gene encodes CDR1 SQVTM and CDR2 ANQGSEA. CDR3 loop: CSAGVRDGQHF. Here the CDR3 DNA reads TGCAGCGCCGGCGTGCGGGACGGGCAGCACTTC.

The chain uses TRBV2 and TRBJ1-2, with unresolved D. This CDR3 contains 16 residues. From germline, CDR1 is SNHLY and CDR2 FYNNEI. The ends were cut back, 2 bases at V and 3 bases at J, with 16 bases in the middle. The CDR3 here is CASSEPERGSHYGYTF. CDR3 DNA: TGTGCCAGCAGTGAACCGGAGCGTGGCAGTCACTATGGCTACACCTTC.

About this clone: Other DNA sequences from this sample encode an identical CDR3 as well. This chain links TRBV30 with TRBJ1-1; tentative D call: TRBD1 (5 bases). Trimming shortened V by 0 bases and J by 1 base, and 6 bases separated the two germline ends. The CDR3 length is 13 residues. Looked up from germline, CDR1 is GTSNPN and CDR2 is SVGIG (reference sequence). The CDR3 nucleotides are TGTGCCTGGAGTGTCCAGGGGAACACTGAAGCTTTCTTT. Translation: CAWSVQGNTEAFF.

The chain couples TRBV5-4 to TRBJ1-6, with D possibly matching TRBD1 (6 bases). Germline V CDR1 and CDR2: SGHNT, YYREEE (reference sequence). V shed 4 bases and J shed 7 bases, with 21 bases lying between them. There are 17 residues in the CDR3. The CDR3, as DNA: TGTGCCAGCAGCATTTTACAGGGAAACCCGCCGAATTCACCCCTCCACTTT. Translating it yields CASSILQGNPPNSPLHF. The complete variable domain, with remaining parts taken from reference TRBV5-4 and TRBJ1-6, reads ETGVTQSPTHLIKTRGQQVTLRCSSQSGHNTVSWYQQALGQGPQFIFQYYREEENGRGNFPPRFSGLQFPNYSSELNVNALELDDSALYLCASSILQGNPPNSPLHFGNGTRLTVT.

This clone was recorded only once. This chain connects TRBV29-1 to TRBJ2-5, with TRBD1 identical over 7 bases. The CDR3 runs to 14 residues. With 7 bases clipped from V and 4 bases from J, the junction kept 12 bases outside the gene matches. Germline loops: CDR1 SQVTM, CDR2 ANQGSEA. The CDR3 DNA reads as TGCAGCGCGCTAACCGGGACAGTGGGAGAGACCCAGTACTTC. Its translation is CSALTGTVGETQYF.

The chain combines TRBV18 with TRBJ2-7; D ambiguous. CDR1 is KGHSH and CDR2 is LQKENI in the germline V gene. The CDR3 has 14 amino acids. V was pared by 6 bases and J by 2 bases, with 14 bases between. The CDR3 region is CASSRLAFTYEQYF. The DNA for the CDR3 is TGTGCCAGCTCCCGATTGGCCTTCACCTACGAGCAGTACTTC.

The V call is TRBV2, the J call TRBJ1-1; D not certain. There are 13 residues in the CDR3. V lost 10 bases to trimming and J lost 1 base, with 13 bases between them. Germline lookup yields CDR1 SNHLY and CDR2 FYNNEI. In DNA form, the CDR3 reads TGTGCCACCTCTGGGGAGGGGAACACTGAAGCTTTCTTT. Protein: CATSGEGNTEAFF.

J is TRBJ1-1 and V is TRBV14; D remains ambiguous. The germline CDR1 and CDR2 sequences are SGHDN and FVKESK. Trimming removed 5 bases at V and 3 bases at J, with 10 bases between. The CDR3 spans 13 residues. The CDR3: CASSEYLYTEAFF. For the CDR3, the DNA is TGTGCCAGCAGCGAGTACTTGTACACTGAAGCTTTCTTT.

This sequence joins TRBV11-2 and TRBJ2-1, with no clear D. Germline assignment: CDR1 SGHAT and CDR2 FQNNGV. CDR3 length: 15 residues. Between the trimmed V and J ends, which lost 5 bases and 13 bases, there was a span of 24 bases. In nucleotides, the CDR3 is TGTGCCAGCAGCCCTCCTGGATCGAACTCGAGAAAACAGTTCTTC. Amino acids: CASSPPGSNSRKQFF.

V usage is TRBV5-6 and J usage is TRBJ1-3; the D gene is possibly TRBD1 (5 bases). Germline CDR1 and CDR2: SGHDT and YYEEEE. This CDR3 spans 17 amino acids. Trimming left V 4 bases short and J 0 bases short, with 17 bases between. The CDR3 region has the DNA TGTGCCAGCAGCCAAATTGACAGACCGTTCTCTGGAAACACCATATATTTT. Translation gives CASSQIDRPFSGNTIYF.

The rearrangement links TRBV6-6 to TRBJ2-1; weak D call: TRBD2 (6 bases). The V end lost 6 bases, the J end lost 5 bases, and 14 bases lay between the germline ends. The CDR3 is 14 residues long. CDR1 and CDR2 (germline): MNHNY, SVGAGI (reference sequence). CDR3 in DNA: TGTGCCAGCAGAAACCAGGGAGGCAACAATGAGCAGTTCTTC. Translation: CASRNQGGNNEQFF.

This chain links TRBV4-3 with TRBJ2-2; possibly TRBD1 for D (6 bases). The CDR3 loop spans 16 amino acids. Per the germline V gene, CDR1 is LGHNA and CDR2 is YSLEER. Trimming removed 2 bases from V and 1 base from J, with 11 bases in between. CDR3 residues: CASSQTGTLNTGELFF. CDR3 in DNA: TGCGCCAGCAGCCAAACCGGGACATTGAACACCGGGGAGCTGTTTTTT.

The chain joins TRBV7-2 to TRBJ2-1; perhaps TRBD2 as D (5 bases). The V gene lost 1 base and the J gene lost 3 bases, with 7 bases spanning the gap. Germline V lookup: CDR1 SGHTA, CDR2 FQGNSA. The CDR3 runs to 14 residues. The CDR3 nucleotides read TGTGCCAGCAGCTTAGGCGGAGGCTACAATGAGCAGTTCTTC. Translating it yields CASSLGGGYNEQFF.

Points on this clone: The junction does not match germline at one end; this may be a read error. The V call is TRBV19, the J call TRBJ2-1; D is possibly TRBD1 or TRBD2 (6 bases each). There are 12 residues in the CDR3. Per germline, CDR1 LNHDA and CDR2 SQIVND (reference sequence). For the CDR3, the DNA is TGTGCCAGTAGTATAGGGGGGGCCCAGTTGATCTTC. Protein sequence: CASSIGGAQLIF.

This chain links TRBV21-1 with TRBJ2-3; the listed D gene, TRBD2, was not tested against the DNA. TRBV21-1 is an annotated pseudogene. The CDR3 is 16 residues long. The CDR3 coding sequence is TGTGCCAGCAGCAAACCTCCCTCGCGGGGCACAGATACGCAGTATTTT. Protein product: CASSKPPSRGTDTQYF.

This clone was picked up a small number of times. In nucleotides, the CDR3 is TGTGCCAGCAGTGGAACGACAGGGTCGGCCCTCCACTTT. Its translation is CASSGTTGSALHF. This chain connects TRBV25-1 to TRBJ1-6; TRBD1 matches at 7 bases. The CDR3 sequence is 13 residues long. CDR1 is MGHDK, CDR2 SYGVNS, per germline. Trimming took 4 bases from V and 14 from J; bases not matched to a gene: 8.

This clone was recorded once. The chain couples TRBV5-1 to TRBJ2-3, with unresolved D. Trimming removed 0 bases from V and 4 bases from J, with 12 bases in between. The CDR3 contains 15 residues. The V gene's germline CDR1 is SGHRS and CDR2 YFSETQ. CDR3 protein: CASSLGGKSADTQYF. CDR3 coding DNA: TGCGCCAGCAGCTTGGGGGGAAAAAGCGCAGATACGCAGTATTTT.